This TCR beta chain was profiled in a study of shared clonotypes between healthy human individuals. Germline V gene data show CDR1 as MDHEN and CDR2 as SYDVKM. The CDR3 runs 15 residues. Trimming took off 8 bases at V and 7 bases at J, with 21 bases between the two ends. Each subset's genomic DNA was shared equally among a number of immunoSEQ plates. Measured with immunoSEQ multiplex PCR; TCRdb has only the in-frame clones, and not every one. This table holds millions of clones, over 90% found once. The chain recombines TRBV28 with TRBJ1-3; D is unresolved. The sequenced sample was naive CD4+ T cells from PBMCs. Subset described: CD45RA+ positively selected. This TCR came from a man younger than 30 in good health. Some clones in this sample may be carry-over from other donors' samples. The CDR3 coding sequence is TGTGCCAGCCGGGGAGAGTGGGTTCGTGTCAACACCATATATTTT. Amino acids: CASRGEWVRVNTIYF.